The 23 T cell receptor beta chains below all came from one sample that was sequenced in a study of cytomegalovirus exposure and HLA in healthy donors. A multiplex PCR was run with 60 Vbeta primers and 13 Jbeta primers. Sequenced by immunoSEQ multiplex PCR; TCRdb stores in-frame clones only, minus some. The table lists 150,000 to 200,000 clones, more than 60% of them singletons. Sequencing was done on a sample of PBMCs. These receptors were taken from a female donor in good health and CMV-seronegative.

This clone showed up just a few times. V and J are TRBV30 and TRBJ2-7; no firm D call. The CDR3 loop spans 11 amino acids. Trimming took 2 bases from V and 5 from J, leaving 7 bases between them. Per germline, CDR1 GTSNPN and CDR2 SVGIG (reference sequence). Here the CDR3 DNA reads TGTGCCTGGAGTACAGTACACGAGCAGTACTTC. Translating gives CAWSTVHEQYF.

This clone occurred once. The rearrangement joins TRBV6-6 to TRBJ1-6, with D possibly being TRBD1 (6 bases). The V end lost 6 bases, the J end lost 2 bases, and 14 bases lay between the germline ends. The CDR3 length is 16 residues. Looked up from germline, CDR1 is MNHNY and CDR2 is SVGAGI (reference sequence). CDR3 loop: CASRSDRRPYNSPLHF. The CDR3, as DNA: TGTGCCAGCAGGTCCGACAGGCGGCCCTATAATTCACCCCTCCACTTT.

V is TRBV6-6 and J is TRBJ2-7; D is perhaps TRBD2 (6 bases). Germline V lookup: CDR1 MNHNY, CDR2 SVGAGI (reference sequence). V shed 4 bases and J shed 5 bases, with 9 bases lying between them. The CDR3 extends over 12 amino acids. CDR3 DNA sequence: TGTGCCAGCAGTTCAACGGGGGACGAGCAGTACTTC. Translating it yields CASSSTGDEQYF.

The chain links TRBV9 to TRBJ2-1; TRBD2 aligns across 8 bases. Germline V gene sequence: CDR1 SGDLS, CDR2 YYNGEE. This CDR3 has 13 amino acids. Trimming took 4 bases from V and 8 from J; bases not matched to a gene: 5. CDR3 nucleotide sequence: TGTGCCAGCAGCTTCGGGACTAGATATGAGCAGTTCTTC. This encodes CASSFGTRYEQFF.

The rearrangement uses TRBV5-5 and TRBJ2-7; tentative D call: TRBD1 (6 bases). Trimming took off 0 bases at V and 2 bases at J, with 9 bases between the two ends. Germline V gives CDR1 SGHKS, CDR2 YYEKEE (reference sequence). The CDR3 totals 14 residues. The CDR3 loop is CASSLVGGTYEQYF. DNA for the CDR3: TGTGCCAGCAGCTTGGTTGGGGGCACCTACGAGCAGTACTTC.

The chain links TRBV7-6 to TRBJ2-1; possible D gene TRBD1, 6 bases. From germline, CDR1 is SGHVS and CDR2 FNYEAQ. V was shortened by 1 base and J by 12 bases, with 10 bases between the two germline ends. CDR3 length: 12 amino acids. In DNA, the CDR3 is TGTGCCAGCAGCTTAGAGCAGGGGAGGCAGTTCTTC. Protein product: CASSLEQGRQFF.

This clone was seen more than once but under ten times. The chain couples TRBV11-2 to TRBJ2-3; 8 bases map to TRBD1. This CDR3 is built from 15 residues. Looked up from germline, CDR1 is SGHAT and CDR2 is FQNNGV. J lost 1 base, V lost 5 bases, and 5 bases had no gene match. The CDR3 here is CASSPGGLGTDTQYF. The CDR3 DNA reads TGTGCCAGCAGCCCAGGGGGCTTGGGCACAGATACGCAGTATTTT.

Here the CDR3 reads CASRPFPTSGYNEQFF. CDR3 nucleotide sequence: TGTGCCAGCAGACCCTTCCCGACTAGCGGATACAATGAGCAGTTCTTC. The rearrangement joins TRBV27 to TRBJ2-1; 9 nucleotides line up with TRBD2. The CDR3 runs 16 residues. Germline-derived CDR1 and CDR2 are MNHEY and SMNVEV (reference sequence). The trim removed 6 bases at V and 4 bases at J, leaving 10 bases unmatched.

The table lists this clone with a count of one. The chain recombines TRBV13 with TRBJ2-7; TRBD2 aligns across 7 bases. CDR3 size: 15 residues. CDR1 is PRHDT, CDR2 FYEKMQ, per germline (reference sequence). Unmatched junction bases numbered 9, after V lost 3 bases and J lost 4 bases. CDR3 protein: CASSFFRLAAYEQYF. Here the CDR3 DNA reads TGTGCCAGCAGCTTCTTCCGGCTAGCGGCTTACGAGCAGTACTTC.

CDR3 DNA: TGTGCCAGCAGTGATGGACGAACTAGAGACGAAGCTTTCTTT. This encodes CASSDGRTRDEAFF. The chain links TRBV27 to TRBJ1-1; no reliable D call. V was clipped by 5 bases and J by 8 bases, with 18 bases between them. CDR3 length equals 14 residues. Germline CDR1 MNHEY, CDR2 SMNVEV (reference sequence).

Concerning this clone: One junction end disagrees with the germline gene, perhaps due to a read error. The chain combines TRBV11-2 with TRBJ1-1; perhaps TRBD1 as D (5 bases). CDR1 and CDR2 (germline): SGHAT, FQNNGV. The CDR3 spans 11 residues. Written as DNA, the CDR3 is TGTGCCAGCAGTCAGCGCAGGGAGGGACGGTTT. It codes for CASSQRREGRF.

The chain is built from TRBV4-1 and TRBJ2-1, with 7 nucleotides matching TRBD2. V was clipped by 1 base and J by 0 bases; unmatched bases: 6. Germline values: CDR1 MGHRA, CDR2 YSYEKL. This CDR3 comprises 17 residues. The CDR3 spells CASSQGGGGSSYNEQFF. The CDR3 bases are TGCGCCAGCAGCCAAGGAGGTGGCGGGAGCTCCTACAATGAGCAGTTCTTC.

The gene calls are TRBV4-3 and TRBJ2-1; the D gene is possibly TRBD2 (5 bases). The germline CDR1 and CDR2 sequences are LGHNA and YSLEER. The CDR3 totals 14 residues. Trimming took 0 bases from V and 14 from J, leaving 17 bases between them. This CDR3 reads CASSQDWESSQKFF. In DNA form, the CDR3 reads TGCGCCAGCAGCCAAGACTGGGAGTCCTCCCAGAAGTTCTTC.

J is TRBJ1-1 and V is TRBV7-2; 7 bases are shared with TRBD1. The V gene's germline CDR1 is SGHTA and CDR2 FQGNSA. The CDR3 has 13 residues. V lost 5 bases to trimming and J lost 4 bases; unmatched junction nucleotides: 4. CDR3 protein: CASSQGQLTEAFF. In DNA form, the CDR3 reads TGTGCCAGCAGCCAGGGACAGCTCACTGAAGCTTTCTTT.

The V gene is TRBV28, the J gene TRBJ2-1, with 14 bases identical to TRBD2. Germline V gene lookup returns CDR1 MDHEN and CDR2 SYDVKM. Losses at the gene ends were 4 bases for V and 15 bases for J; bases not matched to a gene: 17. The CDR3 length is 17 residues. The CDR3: CASSSPLDSGLAGGRFF. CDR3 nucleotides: TGTGCCAGCAGTTCCCCCCTCGACAGTGGACTAGCGGGAGGAAGGTTCTTC.

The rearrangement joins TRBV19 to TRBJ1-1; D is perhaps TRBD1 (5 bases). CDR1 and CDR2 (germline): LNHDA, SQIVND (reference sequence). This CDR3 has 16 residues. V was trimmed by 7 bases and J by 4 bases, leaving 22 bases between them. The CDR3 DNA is TGTGCCAGTATTCCAAACTGGGGGGACGGCTTCACTGAAGCTTTCTTT. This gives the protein CASIPNWGDGFTEAFF.

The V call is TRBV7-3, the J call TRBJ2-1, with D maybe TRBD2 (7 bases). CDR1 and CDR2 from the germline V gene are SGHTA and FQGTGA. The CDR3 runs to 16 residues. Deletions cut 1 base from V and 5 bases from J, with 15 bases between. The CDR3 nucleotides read TGTGCCAGCAGCTTAAGAGGGGGAGGGGTGGACAATGAGCAGTTCTTC. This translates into CASSLRGGGVDNEQFF.

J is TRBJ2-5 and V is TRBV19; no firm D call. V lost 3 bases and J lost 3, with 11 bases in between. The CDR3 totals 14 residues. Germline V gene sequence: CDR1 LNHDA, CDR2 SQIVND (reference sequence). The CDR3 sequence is CASSIGTVKETQYF. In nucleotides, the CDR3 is TGTGCCAGTAGTATTGGAACAGTAAAAGAGACCCAGTACTTC.

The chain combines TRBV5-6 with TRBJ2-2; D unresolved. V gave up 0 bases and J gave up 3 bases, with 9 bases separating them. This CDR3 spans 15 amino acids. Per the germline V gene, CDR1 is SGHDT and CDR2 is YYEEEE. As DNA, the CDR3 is TGTGCCAGCAGCTTGGCACTCACTTACACCGGGGAGCTGTTTTTT. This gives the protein CASSLALTYTGELFF. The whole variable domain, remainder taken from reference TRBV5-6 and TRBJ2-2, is DAGVTQSPTHLIKTRGQQVTLRCSPKSGHDTVSWYQQALGQGPQFIFQYYEEEERQRGNFPDRFSGHQFPNYSSELNVNALLLGDSALYLCASSLALTYTGELFFGEGSRLTVL.

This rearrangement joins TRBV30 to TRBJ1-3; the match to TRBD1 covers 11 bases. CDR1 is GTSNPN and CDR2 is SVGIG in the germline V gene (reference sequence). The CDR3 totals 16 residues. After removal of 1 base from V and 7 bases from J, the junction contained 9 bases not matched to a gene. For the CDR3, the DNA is TGTGCCTGGAGTGACCCCTTGGACAGGGGGCGGAACACCATATATTTT. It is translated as CAWSDPLDRGRNTIYF.

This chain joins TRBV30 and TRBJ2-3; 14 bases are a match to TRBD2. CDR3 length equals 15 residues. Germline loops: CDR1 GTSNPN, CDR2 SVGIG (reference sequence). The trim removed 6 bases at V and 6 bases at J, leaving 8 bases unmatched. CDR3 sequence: CACRTSGGPGDTQYF. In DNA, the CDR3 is TGTGCCTGTCGGACTAGCGGGGGGCCAGGGGATACGCAGTATTTT.

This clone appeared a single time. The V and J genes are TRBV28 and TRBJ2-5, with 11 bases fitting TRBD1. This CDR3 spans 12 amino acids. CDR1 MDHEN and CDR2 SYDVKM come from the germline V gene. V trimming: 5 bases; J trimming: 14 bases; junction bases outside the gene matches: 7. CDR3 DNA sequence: TGTGCCAGCAGTGGGACAGGGGGTAAGGGCTACTTC. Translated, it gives CASSGTGGKGYF.

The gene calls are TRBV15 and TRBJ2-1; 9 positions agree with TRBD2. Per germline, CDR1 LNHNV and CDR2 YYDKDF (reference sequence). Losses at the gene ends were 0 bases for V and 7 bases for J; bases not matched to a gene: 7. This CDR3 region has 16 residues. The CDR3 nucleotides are TGTGCCACCAGCAGAGATATAAGCGGGGGGTCAAATGAGCAGTTCTTC. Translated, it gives CATSRDISGGSNEQFF.